This T cell receptor (beta chain) is from a study of T cells in Graves' hyperthyroidism and ophthalmopathy. It was RNA transcripts that yielded the amplified TCR beta CDR3 regions. The TCR CDR3 was amplified in a first-round RT-PCR using the HTBI primer set. TCRdb itself ran the multiplex PCR reads through MiXCR, one entry per CDR3 protein. The repertoire has some 300,000 distinct CDR3 sequences, 16% of them found once; the top ten carry around a third. Per the germline V gene, CDR1 is MNHEY and CDR2 is SVGAGI. The CDR3 has 16 residues. V was pared by 2 bases and J by 9 bases, with 5 bases of the junction left unmatched. Fresh 10 ml peripheral blood yielded PBMCs.

The sequence came from a man younger than 40 with Graves' hyperthyroidism. Sequenced: blood. The V and J genes are TRBV6-5 and TRBJ2-1; 15 bases fit TRBD2. CDR3 loop: CASSYGRTSGRVEQFF. CDR3 sequence (DNA): TGTGCCAGCAGTTACGGAAGGACTAGCGGGAGGGTTGAGCAGTTCTTC.